The 6 T cell receptor beta chains below all came from one sample that was sequenced in a study of shared clonotypes between healthy human individuals. Only in-frame clones appear in the TCRdb table, and some are missing; sequencing was by immunoSEQ multiplex PCR. Here the sample spans about 700,000 clones, around 90% being singletons. Naive CD8 populations comprised CD45RO-negative cells positively selected for CCR7, excluding terminally differentiated effector memory CD45RA+ cells. The sample taken for sequencing was naive CD8+ T cells sorted from blood. The receptors were sampled from a young man in good health.

The V gene is TRBV28, the J gene TRBJ2-7; D gene ambiguous. V lost 5 bases and J 4 bases, leaving 15 bases between the germline ends. CDR3 length: 14 amino acids. Germline loops: CDR1 MDHEN, CDR2 SYDVKM. CDR3 sequence (DNA): TGTGCCAGCAGTCATAGCCGAAGACCGTACGAGCAGTACTTC. It encodes CASSHSRRPYEQYF.

This chain links TRBV28 with TRBJ2-4, with D tentatively TRBD1 or TRBD2 (5 bases each). The CDR3 extends over 17 amino acids. Germline CDR1 MDHEN, CDR2 SYDVKM. V was cut by 2 bases and J by 3 bases, with 17 bases left in between. The CDR3 nucleotides read TGTGCCAGCAGTTTACGACGGGACGGATGGGTCAAAAACATTCAGTACTTC. Its translation is CASSLRRDGWVKNIQYF. The whole variable domain, filled in from reference TRBV28 and TRBJ2-4, reads DVKVTQSSRYLVKRTGEKVFLECVQDMDHENMFWYRQDPGLGLRLIYFSYDVKMKEKGDIPEGYSVSREKKERFSLILESASTNQTSMYLCASSLRRDGWVKNIQYFGAGTRLSVL.

In DNA, the CDR3 is TGTGCCAGCAGTTTTCTGGGGGGCCATGAAAAACTGTTTTTT. Translating it yields CASSFLGGHEKLFF. This sequence joins TRBV27 and TRBJ1-4; tentative D call: TRBD1 (6 bases). CDR1 is MNHEY, CDR2 SMNVEV, per germline (reference sequence). V was cut by 3 bases and J by 6 bases, with 11 bases left in between. The CDR3 consists of 14 residues.

The CDR3 nucleotides read TGTGCCTGGAGGCCACTAGCCGTGGTATTTGGAGGAGATAATAATGAGCAGTTCTTC. Translation gives CAWRPLAVVFGGDNNEQFF. The rearrangement links TRBV30 to TRBJ2-1; D is possibly TRBD2 (6 bases). Germline CDR1 reads GTSNPN; CDR2 reads SVGIG (reference sequence). The CDR3 length is 19 residues. V lost 3 bases to trimming and J lost 7 bases, with 31 bases between them.

V and J are TRBV14 and TRBJ2-5; D tentatively reads TRBD1 or TRBD2 (5 bases each). The CDR3 is 16 amino acids. Trimming shortened V by 5 bases and J by 4 bases, and 20 bases separated the two germline ends. Looked up from germline, CDR1 is SGHDN and CDR2 is FVKESK. The CDR3 region has the DNA TGTGCCAGCAGCTTGCCCGGGACGCCGGGGTTAGAGACCCAGTACTTC. This translates into CASSLPGTPGLETQYF.

The gene calls are TRBV6-5 and TRBJ1-5; D gene uncertain. The CDR3 has 14 residues. V was cut by 2 bases and J by 5 bases, with 10 bases left in between. Per the germline V gene, CDR1 is MNHEY and CDR2 is SVGAGI. The CDR3 loop reads CASSYVGGHQPQHF. The CDR3 DNA reads as TGTGCCAGCAGTTACGTGGGAGGGCATCAGCCCCAGCATTTT.